This is a list of T cell receptor beta chains from one sample in a study of CD8+ T cells in alopecia areata. Libraries were prepared by immunoSEQ multiplex PCR; TCRdb keeps only in-frame clonotypes and omits some of them. The table has over 150,000 clones, around 63% seen once. The sequencing here drew on CD4+ T cells sorted from blood, taken at week 0. These TCRs come from a human donor with alopecia areata. Each CDR3 is given without its conserved first and last residue.

TRBJ1-2,TRBV29-1,SVDGDRGPYGYT
TRBJ1-1,TRBV30,AWSYRRAEAF
TRBJ2-3,TRBV30,AWNGFTDTQY
TRBJ1-1,TRBV14,ASSRTGGNTEAF
TRBJ2-5,TRBV9,ASSVAGVAQETQY
TRBJ2-7,TRBV29-1,SALNRDYEQY
TRBJ1-2,TRBV7-9,ASGTTGGYT
TRBJ2-1,TRBV4-3,ASSQETLSSYNEQF
TRBJ2-1,TRBV5-1,ASSFPLEVGAEQF
TRBJ1-5,TRBV7-2,ASSPRTGGNQPQH
TRBJ2-1,TRBV30,AWTGGNNEQF
TRBJ2-5,TRBV11-2,ASTLSRGLKQETQY
TRBJ1-1,TRBV9,ASSATGATEAF
TRBJ2-3,TRBV29-1,SVATPLAGGADTQY
TRBJ2-6,TRBV10-3,ATGDSLLSGANVLT
TRBJ1-2,TRBV2,ASSEAYGYT
TRBJ2-3,TRBV7-9,ASSRVAATDTQY
TRBJ2-7,TRBV29-1,SVTSDPDRGSSYEQY
TRBJ1-6,TRBV6-5,ASRGQEYNSPLH
TRBJ2-1,TRBV19,ASSPLGRTGDFNEQF
TRBJ1-1,TRBV19,ASSIAGQGDIGAF
TRBJ1-1,TRBV5-4,ASSLVDNTEAF
TRBJ2-3,TRBV7-3,ASSLEAGGTDTQY
TRBJ1-5,TRBV12-5,ASGQGQGGQPQH
TRBJ2-1,TRBV19,ASSKGQGYNEQF
TRBJ1-2,TRBV5-4,ASSLGTGGVYGYT
TRBJ2-7,TRBV14,ASSRGTTPYEQY
TRBJ2-3,TRBV15,ATGGTAADTQY
TRBJ1-1,TRBV29-1,SVSGTTIGAF
TRBJ1-2,TRBV29-1,SVDSGDSRFYGYT
TRBJ2-1,TRBV5-1,ASSLQGQHNEQF
TRBJ2-3,TRBV18,ASSPGEDTQY
TRBJ2-7,TRBV4-3,ASSHRTATYEQY
TRBJ1-5,TRBV7-2,ASSPGTLSNQPQH
TRBJ1-5,TRBV21-1,ASSKVWGQPQH
TRBJ2-2,TRBV30,AWSRQGTGELF
TRBJ1-6,TRBV4-3,ASSQDGDSPLH
TRBJ2-6,TRBV5-1,ASSPSTGANVLT
TRBJ1-1,TRBV5-1,ASSLDSTRGTEAF
TRBJ2-5,TRBV29-1,SVVGGTETQY
TRBJ2-7,TRBV29-1,SVEQGARREQY
TRBJ1-4,TRBV30,AWSRINEKLF
TRBJ2-6,TRBV5-6,ASSPPGSGANVLT
TRBJ2-4,TRBV7-3,ASSLTGRGENIQY
TRBJ1-5,TRBV2,ASKREAPGNQPQH
TRBJ2-1,TRBV29-1,SDQTGMVNEQF
TRBJ2-2,TRBV29-1,SGGHTGELF
TRBJ1-2,TRBV15,ATSRVGTGANYGYT
TRBJ1-1,TRBV27,ASRANTEAF
TRBJ1-4,TRBV10-3,AISEGQGGEKLF
TRBJ1-2,TRBV29-1,SVEDRAGGGYT
TRBJ2-1,TRBV7-3,ASSLDGTVYNEQF
TRBJ1-2,TRBV4-3,ASSQRAVTDSYGYT
TRBJ1-2,TRBV4-1,ASSQHGAGINYGYT
TRBJ2-7,TRBV7-9,ASSPRRDSEQY
TRBJ2-7,TRBV4-3,ASSQQLTSGAKHEQY
TRBJ1-4,TRBV29-1,SVAVLGQGATNEKLF
TRBJ1-2,TRBV6-5,ASSRTGINYGYT